The next 14 T cell receptor beta chains were all read from a single sample in a study of control samples from healthy donors and cancer patients. Profiled with immunoSEQ multiplex PCR; TCRdb holds only in-frame clones, not every one. The table has nearly 40,000 clones, about 94% seen once. The source material was blood. The source of these receptors is a woman in her 50s in good health.

This chain links TRBV7-6 with TRBJ2-5, with D possibly TRBD2 on 6 matching bases. Germline CDR1 is SGHVS and CDR2 is FNYEAQ. Trimming took off 3 bases at V and 3 bases at J, with 8 bases between the two ends. This CDR3 contains 13 residues. This CDR3 reads CASSLGTEETQYF. The CDR3 region has the DNA TGTGCCAGCAGCTTGGGGACTGAAGAGACCCAGTACTTC.

This clone was detected once. V gene TRBV15 combines with J gene TRBJ1-5; 7 bases map to TRBD1. Germline V lookup: CDR1 LNHNV, CDR2 YYDKDF (reference sequence). There are 16 residues in the CDR3. The junction had 10 bases not matched to a gene; V was cut back by 3 bases and J by 5 bases. CDR3 bases: TGTGCCACCAGCAGCCGACAGGGAAGGAGTGATCAGCCCCAGCATTTT. Translating gives CATSSRQGRSDQPQHF.

The genes are TRBV14 and TRBJ2-7; 9 bases are a match to TRBD1. Germline CDR1 reads SGHDN; CDR2 reads FVKESK. The V gene end was trimmed by 4 bases and the J gene end by 2 bases; junction bases not matched to a gene: 12. The CDR3 consists of 17 residues. CDR3 DNA sequence: TGTGCCAGCAGCCTAAAGCTTGGGACAGGGCAACCCTACGAGCAGTACTTC. This gives the protein CASSLKLGTGQPYEQYF.

This clone was counted once. The J gene is TRBJ2-7, the V gene TRBV6-5, with D uncertain. The CDR3 has 15 amino acids. V was pared by 4 bases and J by 0 bases, with 13 bases between. Germline lookup yields CDR1 MNHEY and CDR2 SVGAGI. The chain's CDR3 is CASSSPASSSYEQYF. The CDR3 nucleotides read TGTGCCAGCAGTTCCCCGGCGAGTAGCTCCTACGAGCAGTACTTC.

The chain links TRBV28 to TRBJ1-2; D unresolved. This CDR3 is built from 14 residues. Trimming took off 5 bases at V and 8 bases at J, with 18 bases between the two ends. The germline CDR1 and CDR2 sequences are MDHEN and SYDVKM. CDR3 bases: TGTGCCAGCAGTCCCAGTGGTCCGGGCTGGGGCTACACCTTC. This sequence encodes CASSPSGPGWGYTF.

The chain uses TRBV5-4 and TRBJ1-2; D gene uncertain. V was shortened by 0 bases and J by 7 bases, with 7 bases between the two germline ends. Germline V gene sequence: CDR1 SGHNT, CDR2 YYREEE (reference sequence). This CDR3 spans 12 amino acids. In DNA form, the CDR3 reads TGTGCCAGCAGCTTGGAGGCGAGTGGCTACACCTTC. It encodes CASSLEASGYTF.

The chain joins TRBV6-5 to TRBJ2-2; D perhaps matches TRBD1 (5 bases). Germline-derived CDR1 and CDR2 are MNHEY and SVGAGI. This CDR3 is built from 13 residues. The germline V and J ends were trimmed by 6 bases and 7 bases, with 12 bases remaining between them. The CDR3 is CASSDIRDGELFF. CDR3 in DNA: TGTGCCAGCAGCGACATCAGGGACGGGGAGCTGTTTTTT.

This sequence joins TRBV3-1 (or the pseudogene TRBV3-2) and TRBJ1-5; D is unclear. Trimming cost V 1 base and J 5 bases, with 3 bases left between them. The CDR3 sequence is 12 residues long. Germline assignment: CDR1 LGHDT and CDR2 YNNKEL (reference sequence). CDR3 DNA sequence: TGTGCCAGCAGCCAAGGGGATCAGCCCCAGCATTTT. Translated: CASSQGDQPQHF.

The chain is built from TRBV29-1 and TRBJ2-7; 12 bases match TRBD1. The germline CDR1 and CDR2 sequences are SQVTM and ANQGSEA. CDR3 length equals 15 residues. V lost 0 bases and J lost 5; bases outside the gene matches: 5. CDR3 sequence reads: CSVEERDRGLDEQYF. CDR3 nucleotides: TGCAGCGTTGAAGAGAGGGACAGGGGGCTGGACGAGCAGTACTTC.

This clone was counted a single time. V and J are TRBV19 and TRBJ1-2, with a tentative D call TRBD1 (6 bases). The ends were cut back, 7 bases at V and 5 bases at J, with 14 bases in the middle. Germline lookup yields CDR1 LNHDA and CDR2 SQIVND (reference sequence). This CDR3 comprises 13 residues. The CDR3 nucleotides are TGTGCCAGTATAAGGCAGGGGATGTATGGCTACACCTTC. This sequence encodes CASIRQGMYGYTF.

This clone showed up just once. The chain carries TRBV3-1 (or the pseudogene TRBV3-2) and TRBJ1-3; tentatively, D is TRBD1 (6 bases). Germline CDR1 is LGHDT and CDR2 is YNNKEL (reference sequence). V was cut by 5 bases and J by 0 bases, with 17 bases left in between. This CDR3 is built from 17 residues. In DNA form, the CDR3 reads TGTGCCAGCAGCTCATCGGACAGAACTCTCTCTGGAAACACCATATATTTT. Its translation: CASSSSDRTLSGNTIYF.

This rearrangement joins TRBV21-1 to TRBJ2-7; the D call of TRBD2 is as the table states it, not checked on the DNA. TRBV21-1 is flagged as a pseudogene. CDR3 length: 15 amino acids. The CDR3 DNA follows: TGTGCCAGCAGCAATCAAGAGGGGGGGCCCTACGAGCAGTACTTC. Its protein is CASSNQEGGPYEQYF.

Worth noting for this clone: One junction end disagrees with the germline gene, perhaps due to a read error. The chain combines TRBV13 with TRBJ1-3; D is uncertain. The CDR3 has 16 residues. Germline CDR1 PRHDT, CDR2 FYEKMQ (reference sequence). CDR3 DNA: TGTGCCAGCAGCCTAGGGATTTATAGCTCTGGAAACACCATATATTTT. This gives the protein CASSLGIYSSGNTIYF.

V is TRBV19 and J is TRBJ1-1, with D uncertain. V lost 3 bases and J lost 5, with 10 bases in between. Germline V gives CDR1 LNHDA, CDR2 SQIVND (reference sequence). The CDR3 spans 13 residues. CDR3 nucleotide sequence: TGTGCCAGTAGTATCGGGTGGGGTACTGAAGCTTTCTTT. The encoded protein is CASSIGWGTEAFF.